One and the same sample provided the 10 T cell receptor beta chains below, sequenced in a study of PD-L1 blockade in urothelial cancer. The protocol was immunoSEQ multiplex PCR, while the TCRdb copy is restricted to in-frame clones and leaves out a portion. The sample contains over 100,000 clones, 65% to 85% of which appear only once. Indicated time point: pretreatment peripheral blood. The specimen comprised PBMCs, sampled around atezolizumab (anti-PD-L1) treatment. The origin of the receptors is a man over 45 with urothelial cancer.

This clone has a single count. The chain couples TRBV5-1 to TRBJ2-4; 7 bases are a match to TRBD1. CDR3 size: 16 residues. V lost 3 bases to trimming and J lost 1 base; unmatched junction nucleotides: 7. From germline, CDR1 is SGHRS and CDR2 YFSETQ. The CDR3 here is CASSSSRGMAKNIQYF. The CDR3 region has the DNA TGCGCCAGCAGCTCCTCCAGGGGGATGGCCAAAAACATTCAGTACTTC. Using reference TRBV5-1 and TRBJ2-4 for the parts outside the CDR3, the full variable domain is KAGVTQTPRYLIKTRGQQVTLSCSPISGHRSVSWYQQTPGQGLQFLFEYFSETQRNKGNFPGRFSGRQFSNSRSEMNVSTLELGDSALYLCASSSSRGMAKNIQYFGAGTRLSVL.

This chain uses TRBV5-1 with TRBJ2-3; D is ambiguous. CDR3 length equals 13 residues. Trimming removed 0 bases at V and 7 bases at J, with 9 bases between. In germline, CDR1 is SGHRS, CDR2 YFSETQ. CDR3 nucleotide sequence: TGCGCCAGCAGCTTGGGAGAAATGAATACGCAGTATTTT. Protein product: CASSLGEMNTQYF.

This clone has only a few counts. This chain uses TRBV7-9 with TRBJ2-3; D possibly corresponds to TRBD1 (5 bases). This CDR3 is 13 amino acids long. Deletions cut 1 base from V and 7 bases from J, with 9 bases between. The germline gives CDR1 SEHNR, CDR2 FQNEAQ (reference sequence). CDR3 in amino acids: CASSLVGANTQYF. The CDR3 DNA sequence: TGTGCCAGCAGCTTAGTTGGGGCAAATACGCAGTATTTT.

This clone was observed a few times. V and J are TRBV27 and TRBJ1-5; D is uncertain. V was shortened by 3 bases and J by 6 bases, with 3 bases between the two germline ends. CDR3 length: 11 amino acids. Germline lookup yields CDR1 MNHEY and CDR2 SMNVEV (reference sequence). CDR3 nucleotide sequence: TGTGCCAGCAGTTTTATTCAGCCCCAGCATTTT. Translated: CASSFIQPQHF.

The chain carries TRBV9 and TRBJ1-4; D ambiguous. This CDR3 is built from 15 residues. V lost 0 bases and J 5 bases, leaving 11 bases between the germline ends. Germline CDR1 and CDR2: SGDLS and YYNGEE. The CDR3 protein is CASSVAGGTNEKLFF. For the CDR3, the DNA is TGTGCCAGCAGCGTAGCGGGTGGTACGAATGAAAAACTGTTTTTT.

This clone was seen a single time. This sequence joins TRBV29-1 and TRBJ2-1; weak D call: TRBD1 (5 bases). CDR1 is SQVTM and CDR2 is ANQGSEA in the germline V gene. Trimming removed 7 bases from V and 4 bases from J, with 14 bases in between. This CDR3 is built from 13 residues. CDR3 nucleotides: TGCAGCGCTTACAGGACAAGTTACAATGAGCAGTTCTTC. Residues: CSAYRTSYNEQFF.

This clone was counted a few times. This sequence joins TRBV2 and TRBJ2-7; 9 bases line up with TRBD1. CDR1 and CDR2 (germline): SNHLY, FYNNEI. V lost 3 bases, J lost 9 bases, and 12 bases stayed unmatched. The CDR3 covers 15 residues. The DNA for the CDR3 is TGTGCCAGCAGTGATTTTGGGACAGGGACGCAGGGGCAGTACTTC. Translating it yields CASSDFGTGTQGQYF. Drawing the rest from reference TRBV2 and TRBJ2-7, the complete variable domain is EPEVTQTPSHQVTQMGQEVILRCVPISNHLYFYWYRQILGQKVEFLVSFYNNEISEKSEIFDDQFSVERPDGSNFTLKIRSTKLEDSAMYFCASSDFGTGTQGQYFGPGTRLTVT.

The chain recombines TRBV5-1 with TRBJ2-7, with 8 bases aligning to TRBD2. The ends lost 4 bases at V and 6 bases at J; junction bases unmatched: 15. The CDR3 sequence is 16 residues long. Germline V gene sequence: CDR1 SGHRS, CDR2 YFSETQ. CDR3 loop: CASSPGGASSESEQYF. The CDR3 DNA sequence: TGCGCCAGCAGCCCCGGGGGGGCTAGCAGTGAAAGCGAGCAGTACTTC.

The chain carries TRBV7-8 and TRBJ1-5, with a weak D call TRBD1 (6 bases). CDR3 length equals 15 residues. The germline gives CDR1 SGHVS, CDR2 FQNEAQ. The germline V and J ends were trimmed by 5 bases and 7 bases, with 18 bases remaining between them. The CDR3 protein is CASSPRTVQDQPQHF. The CDR3, as DNA: TGTGCCAGCAGCCCACGGACAGTTCAGGACCAGCCCCAGCATTTT.

The chain employs TRBV7-9 and TRBJ1-6, with TRBD1 identical over 8 bases. The CDR3 has 19 amino acids. Trimming took 5 bases from V and 4 from J; bases not matched to a gene: 16. From germline, CDR1 is SEHNR and CDR2 FQNEAQ (reference sequence). CDR3 DNA sequence: TGTGCCAGCAGCCCAAGAAGGGGACAGGAAACCGATTATAATTCACCCCTCCACTTT. Encoded protein: CASSPRRGQETDYNSPLHF.